Reported below is one TCR beta chain. The sample originates from a study of T cells in women clearing cervical HPV infection. Study background: Controls' single incident HPV16 infection cleared within 12 months without precancer.

The method was immunoSEQ multiplex PCR; TCRdb's version includes in-frame clones alone and lacks a portion of them. Seen in this sample are 30,000 to 35,000 clones; the ten most common clones hold approximately 4.2%. The sample taken for sequencing was blood buffy coat. The TCR originated in a woman between 18 and 75 years old with a cervical HPV16 infection that either progressed to CIN3+ or cleared (not recorded which).

Partial CDR3 DNA: TGTGCCATCAGTGAGTCTTGGACTGGAGACTATGGC. Residues: CAISESWTGDYG. The full CDR3 sequence reads CAISESWTGDYGYTF. The chain joins TRBV10-3 to TRBJ1-2; D remains unclear. The DNA ends 3 residues before the CDR3 does, and the rest of the CDR3 is filled in from the germline J gene. Trimming shortened V by 0 bases and J by 3 bases, and 11 bases separated the two germline ends. The V gene's germline CDR1 is ENHRY and CDR2 SYGVKD. The CDR3 has 15 amino acids.